These 21 T cell receptor beta chains came from one sample sequenced in a study of T-cell reconstitution after alpha-beta-depleted transplantation in children. Preparation of the TCRbeta library used unique molecular identifiers. Each CDR3 protein is one row after TCRdb ran MiXCR on the PCR reads. This table has about 400,000 distinct CDR3 sequences, 10% to 15% appearing once. Material: PBMCs, obtained from the stem cell graft. Receptors were obtained from a human donor who donated a stem cell graft to a child with Fanconi anemia.

The CDR3 DNA sequence: TGTGCCAGCAGTTCCACGGGACAGGGTGGCGATGAGCAGTTCTTC. Translated, it gives CASSSTGQGGDEQFF. The chain joins TRBV6-5 to TRBJ2-1; 9 bases map to TRBD1. This CDR3 is 15 amino acids long. Germline V gene sequence: CDR1 MNHEY, CDR2 SVGAGI. V gave up 4 bases and J gave up 8 bases; unmatched junction bases: 9.

For this clonotype: Because the CDR3 is missing its conserved closing phenylalanine or tryptophan, this is likely a read error. The chain joins TRBV7-6 to TRBJ1-6; unclear D gene. Trimming removed 5 bases at V and 0 bases at J, with 8 bases between. Germline values: CDR1 SGHVS, CDR2 FNYEAQ. This CDR3 comprises 15 residues. CDR3 in DNA: TGTGCCAGCAGCGCAAGGAGCTCCTATAATTCACCCCTCCACTGT. This gives the protein CASSARSSYNSPLHC.

The chain recombines TRBV27 with TRBJ2-1; D not resolved. The length of the CDR3 is 19 residues. The V end was cut by 0 bases, the J end by 6 bases, with 24 bases between. Germline-derived CDR1 and CDR2 are MNHEY and SMNVEV (reference sequence). The CDR3, as DNA: TGTGCCAGCAGTTTATCGGTCTCTCTGGGCCTGGGTTCGGGCAATGAGCAGTTCTTC. It encodes CASSLSVSLGLGSGNEQFF.

About this clonotype: One base away lies a much larger clone, so this may be a sequencing read error. The V call is TRBV3-1, the J call TRBJ2-3; 12 bases are shared with TRBD2. Looked up from germline, CDR1 is LGHDT and CDR2 is YNNKEL (reference sequence). The CDR3 is 19 residues long. V trimming: 8 bases; J trimming: 2 bases; junction bases outside the gene matches: 17. The CDR3 loop is CASCLNLAGGPRATDTQYF. CDR3 nucleotide sequence: TGTGCCAGCTGTTTAAATCTAGCGGGGGGGCCCAGGGCCACAGATACGCAGTATTTT.

J is TRBJ1-3 and V is TRBV20-1, with a possible D match to TRBD1 (5 bases). Germline loops: CDR1 DFQATT, CDR2 SNEGSKA (reference sequence). The CDR3 extends over 16 amino acids. Trimming removed 2 bases from V and 0 bases from J, with 14 bases in between. The CDR3 loop is CSARKTVRDSGNTIYF. CDR3 DNA sequence: TGCAGTGCTAGAAAAACCGTCAGGGACTCTGGAAACACCATATATTTT.

The rearrangement joins TRBV14 to TRBJ2-2, with D hard to call. This CDR3 is built from 20 residues. CDR1 is SGHDN, CDR2 FVKESK, per germline. V lost 3 bases to trimming and J lost 4 bases, with 27 bases between them. The chain's CDR3 is CASSQLGYENDRVGTGELFF. In nucleotides, the CDR3 is TGTGCCAGCAGCCAGCTTGGATATGAAAATGATCGTGTGGGCACCGGGGAGCTGTTTTTT.

In its sample, this clonotype was seen a few times. CDR3 loop: CSASPNPGGNYGYTF. CDR3 nucleotide sequence: TGCAGTGCTAGTCCCAACCCGGGGGGGAACTATGGCTACACCTTC. The chain links TRBV20-1 to TRBJ1-2, with a possible D match to TRBD1 (5 bases). V dropped 3 bases and J dropped 2 bases, with 16 bases sitting between them. Germline V lookup: CDR1 DFQATT, CDR2 SNEGSKA (reference sequence). The CDR3 consists of 15 residues.

The chain has TRBV27 and TRBJ1-5; a weak D match, TRBD1 (5 bases). Germline loops: CDR1 MNHEY, CDR2 SMNVEV (reference sequence). The V and J ends lost 2 bases and 7 bases respectively, with 15 bases between them. CDR3 length equals 15 residues. CDR3 nucleotide sequence: TGTGCCAGCAGTTTAAGTTGGGGCGTTGGGCAGCCCCAGCATTTT. Protein product: CASSLSWGVGQPQHF.

This clonotype was counted a few times. This rearrangement joins TRBV5-1 to TRBJ2-7; TRBD1 agrees at 11 bases. Germline loops: CDR1 SGHRS, CDR2 YFSETQ. The ends lost 0 bases at V and 2 bases at J; junction bases unmatched: 10. CDR3 size: 18 residues. The CDR3 reads CASSLGTDPGQGAYEQYF. The CDR3 bases are TGCGCCAGCAGCTTGGGAACGGATCCGGGACAGGGGGCCTACGAGCAGTACTTC.

The rearrangement uses TRBV7-9 and TRBJ2-1; no clear D gene. CDR1 and CDR2 (germline): SEHNR, FQNEAQ (reference sequence). Between the trimmed V and J ends, which lost 1 base and 5 bases, there was a span of 9 bases. This CDR3 region has 14 residues. Written as DNA, the CDR3 is TGTGCCAGCAGCTTAGGACTGCCAAACAATGAGCAGTTCTTC. This sequence encodes CASSLGLPNNEQFF. Full variable domain (rest looked up from reference TRBV7-9 and TRBJ2-1): DTGVSQNPRHKITKRGQNVTFRCDPISEHNRLYWYRQTLGQGPEFLTYFQNEAQLEKSRLLSDRFSAERPKGSFSTLEIQRTEQGDSAMYLCASSLGLPNNEQFFGPGTRLTVL.

The genes are TRBV6-2 or TRBV6-3 and TRBJ2-7, with D possibly TRBD1 on 6 matching bases. Trimming cost V 5 bases and J 6 bases, with 14 bases left between them. Germline V gives CDR1 MNHEY, CDR2 SVGEGT. The CDR3 length is 13 residues. The CDR3: CASSAAGTTEQYV. CDR3 DNA: TGTGCCAGCAGTGCAGCAGGGACAACCGAGCAGTACGTC.

This clonotype was detected many times. This chain joins TRBV6-1 and TRBJ2-1, with D possibly matching TRBD1 (6 bases). V lost 2 bases, J lost 9 bases, and 14 bases lay in between. The CDR3 length is 14 residues. CDR1 is MNHNS and CDR2 is SASEGT in the germline V gene. The CDR3 is CASSENRVMGEQFF. CDR3 in DNA: TGTGCCAGCAGTGAAAACAGGGTAATGGGTGAGCAGTTCTTC.

The chain combines TRBV6-1 with TRBJ1-4; tentatively, D is TRBD1 (5 bases). Trimming left V 8 bases short and J 4 bases short, with 14 bases between. The CDR3 consists of 14 residues. The V gene's germline CDR1 is MNHNS and CDR2 SASEGT. The DNA for the CDR3 is TGTGCCAGCGGGACCTTGAGGGGTAATGAAAAACTGTTTTTT. It specifies CASGTLRGNEKLFF.

This CDR3 is CSVEDPGNYEQYF. The CDR3 DNA follows: TGCAGCGTTGAAGATCCAGGAAACTACGAGCAGTACTTC. This chain uses TRBV29-1 with TRBJ2-7; the D is unclear. The V and J ends lost 0 bases and 3 bases respectively, with 9 bases between them. This CDR3 is built from 13 residues. CDR1 and CDR2 from the germline V gene are SQVTM and ANQGSEA.

This chain links TRBV6-1 with TRBJ1-6; TRBD1 agrees at 7 bases. There are 15 residues in the CDR3. V was pared by 6 bases and J by 3 bases, with 5 bases of the junction left unmatched. From germline, CDR1 is MNHNS and CDR2 SASEGT. This CDR3 is CASSGTVFYNSPLHF. DNA for the CDR3: TGTGCCAGCAGCGGGACAGTCTTCTATAATTCACCCCTCCACTTT.

This rearrangement joins TRBV29-1 to TRBJ2-2; 7 bases match TRBD2. Germline V lookup: CDR1 SQVTM, CDR2 ANQGSEA. The CDR3 length is 13 residues. Trimming at V came to 4 bases and at J to 6 bases, leaving 5 bases not matched to a gene. The CDR3 sequence is CSVGVREAGELFF. The CDR3 coding sequence is TGCAGCGTTGGGGTCCGGGAGGCCGGGGAGCTGTTTTTT.

This clonotype has at least ten counts. The chain employs TRBV15 and TRBJ1-2; the D gene is possibly TRBD1 (5 bases). Germline V gene data show CDR1 as LNHNV and CDR2 as YYDKDF (reference sequence). There are 15 residues in the CDR3. The V end lost 0 bases, the J end lost 7 bases, and 15 bases lay between the germline ends. The CDR3: CATSRDLQAGSGYTF. In DNA form, the CDR3 reads TGTGCCACCAGCAGAGATCTACAGGCAGGGAGTGGCTACACCTTC.

V gene TRBV7-6 combines with J gene TRBJ2-5; D gene uncertain. The ends were cut back, 9 bases at V and 4 bases at J, with 15 bases in the middle. Germline CDR1 SGHVS, CDR2 FNYEAQ. CDR3 length: 13 amino acids. CDR3 in amino acids: CASVPTLLETQYF. The CDR3, as DNA: TGTGCCAGTGTCCCCACCCTGTTAGAGACCCAGTACTTC.

This clonotype was seen more than once but under ten times. The V gene is TRBV29-1, the J gene TRBJ2-7; D remains unclear. V was trimmed by 5 bases and J by 0 bases, leaving 5 bases between them. Germline-derived CDR1 and CDR2 are SQVTM and ANQGSEA. The CDR3 sequence is 11 residues long. CDR3 protein: CSVSDSYEQYF. As DNA, the CDR3 is TGCAGCGTTAGCGACTCCTACGAGCAGTACTTC.

The genes are TRBV4-3 and TRBJ2-1; D is uncertain. CDR1 LGHNA and CDR2 YSLEER come from the germline V gene. Trimming cost V 0 bases and J 4 bases, with 4 bases left between them. The CDR3 runs 13 residues. The CDR3: CASSQEIYNEQFF. The CDR3 DNA reads TGCGCCAGCAGCCAAGAAATATACAATGAGCAGTTCTTC.

This clonotype showed up just a few times. The chain combines TRBV29-1 with TRBJ1-4; D is unclear. CDR3 length: 10 amino acids. CDR1 is SQVTM, CDR2 ANQGSEA, per germline. V lost 7 bases, J lost 5 bases, and 5 bases lay in between. The CDR3 reads CSALNEKLFF. The CDR3 coding sequence is TGCAGCGCCCTGAATGAAAAACTGTTTTTT.